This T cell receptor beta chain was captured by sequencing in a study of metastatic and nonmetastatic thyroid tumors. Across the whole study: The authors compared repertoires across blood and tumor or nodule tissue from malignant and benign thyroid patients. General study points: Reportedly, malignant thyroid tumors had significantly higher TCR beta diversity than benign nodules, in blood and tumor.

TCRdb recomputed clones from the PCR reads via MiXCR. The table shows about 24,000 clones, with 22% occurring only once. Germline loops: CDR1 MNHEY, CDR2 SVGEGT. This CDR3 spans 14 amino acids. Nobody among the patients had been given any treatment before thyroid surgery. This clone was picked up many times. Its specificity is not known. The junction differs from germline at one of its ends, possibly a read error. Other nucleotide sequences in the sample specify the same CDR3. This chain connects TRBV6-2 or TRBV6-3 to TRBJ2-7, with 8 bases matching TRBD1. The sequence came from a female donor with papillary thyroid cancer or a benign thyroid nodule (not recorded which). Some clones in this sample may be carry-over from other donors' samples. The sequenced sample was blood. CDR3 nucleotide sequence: TGTGCCAGCAGGGAACCGGGACAGGAGGACGAACAGTACTTC. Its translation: CASREPGQEDEQYF.